This T cell receptor beta chain was recovered during a study of T-cell reconstitution after alpha-beta-depleted transplantation in children. General study points: Certain patients had high TCRbeta diversity at day 60, and it came from recipient T cells and thymic progenitors that survived. Reportedly, roughly two months post-transplant, alpha-beta T cells arose from several hundred expanded graft clones. It was newly produced T cells that mostly accounted for T-cell counts and diversity one year after transplant.

Unmatched junction bases numbered 10, after V lost 5 bases and J lost 5 bases. The germline V gene has CDR1 SGHKS and CDR2 YYEKEE (reference sequence). CDR3 length equals 15 residues. The TCRbeta library incorporated unique molecular identifiers. TCRdb itself ran the PCR reads through MiXCR, one entry per CDR3 protein. The sample lists just over 950,000 distinct CDR3 sequences; 25% to 30% were seen once. For this clonotype: What it binds is unknown.

The chain carries TRBV5-5 and TRBJ2-3, with 8 nucleotides matching TRBD1. The sequences come from PBMCs, mostly from graft donor cells, collected 360 days after TCRalphabeta/CD19-depleted stem cell transplant. The sequence derives from a boy younger than two who had a stem cell transplant for SCID, so the T cells may come from the graft donor. DNA of the CDR3: TGTGCCAGCAGTAAGAGGACAGGGCTCGAAGATACGCAGTATTTT. As protein: CASSKRTGLEDTQYF.